This T cell receptor (beta chain) was retrieved from a study of shared clonotypes between healthy human individuals. The donor cohort consisted entirely of Caucasian adults residing in Nashville, Tennessee. Each subset's genomic DNA was shared equally among a number of immunoSEQ plates. Sequenced by immunoSEQ multiplex PCR; TCRdb stores in-frame clones only, minus some. The sample has approximately 1.1 million clones; more than 75% are singletons. The V gene lost 8 bases and the J gene lost 7 bases, with 9 bases spanning the gap. The CDR3 is made up of 11 amino acids. Looked up from germline, CDR1 is ENHRY and CDR2 is SYGVKD.

The sample comprised memory CD4+ T cells from PBMCs. Described subset: CD45RA-negative fraction. The chain carries TRBV10-3 and TRBJ2-1, with D unclear. The TCR was taken from a young man in good health. Some clones in this sample may be carry-over from other donors' samples. The CDR3 reads CAIFIGNEQFF. In nucleotides, the CDR3 is TGTGCCATCTTTATCGGAAATGAGCAGTTCTTC.